What follows are 10 T cell receptor beta chains derived from one specimen sequenced in a study of control samples from healthy donors and cancer patients. Using immunoSEQ multiplex PCR, the repertoire was profiled, and TCRdb retains in-frame clones only, with some absent. The sample gives about 83,000 clones, around 92% of which show up once; under 20% is in the top ten. The source material was blood. These receptors all stem from a man in his forties or fifties in good health.

The chain is built from TRBV7-8 and TRBJ1-1; 7 bases map to TRBD1. The CDR3 length is 12 residues. Germline lookup yields CDR1 SGHVS and CDR2 FQNEAQ. Germline trimming cut 3 bases from V and 5 bases from J; bases unmatched to any gene: 0. The CDR3 reads CASSLTGTEAFF. CDR3 sequence (DNA): TGTGCCAGCAGCTTGACAGGGACTGAAGCTTTCTTT.

V is TRBV10-1 and J is TRBJ1-6, with D maybe TRBD1 (5 bases). V lost 6 bases and J lost 7, with 13 bases in between. Germline values: CDR1 WNHNN, CDR2 SYGVQD (reference sequence). This CDR3 is 14 amino acids long. The CDR3 region has the DNA TGCGCCAGCAGCCTGGGACGCCTAAATTCACCCCTCCACTTT. Protein: CASSLGRLNSPLHF.

This clone was observed a single time. The V gene is TRBV5-6, the J gene TRBJ1-3; D ambiguous. The V gene's germline CDR1 is SGHDT and CDR2 YYEEEE. V was cut by 0 bases and J by 0 bases, with 10 bases left in between. The length of the CDR3 is 16 residues. The CDR3 DNA sequence: TGTGCCAGCAGCTTGGTTCACTCCATCTCTGGAAACACCATATATTTT. Its protein product is CASSLVHSISGNTIYF.

The V and J genes are TRBV18 and TRBJ1-4; 8 nucleotides line up with TRBD1. Trimming took 3 bases from V and 0 from J; bases not matched to a gene: 6. CDR1 and CDR2 (germline): KGHSH, LQKENI. The CDR3 length is 17 residues. The DNA of the CDR3 is TGTGCCAGCTCACCGCGGACAGGGAAAACAACTAATGAAAAACTGTTTTTT. It translates to CASSPRTGKTTNEKLFF.

The rearrangement joins TRBV6-4 to TRBJ1-1; 7 nucleotides line up with TRBD1. J lost 5 bases, V lost 6 bases, and 9 bases had no gene match. The CDR3 is 14 amino acids. CDR1 and CDR2 from the germline V gene are MRHNA and SNTAGT. CDR3 nucleotides: TGTGCCAGCAGACGCAGACAGGGCAGAACTGAAGCTTTCTTT. As protein: CASRRRQGRTEAFF.

This rearrangement joins TRBV5-6 to TRBJ1-4, with D unresolved. This CDR3 contains 13 residues. Per the germline V gene, CDR1 is SGHDT and CDR2 is YYEEEE. Trimming shortened V by 0 bases and J by 8 bases, and 8 bases separated the two germline ends. The CDR3 loop reads CASSLATREKLFF. The CDR3 DNA reads as TGTGCCAGCAGCTTGGCGACGCGGGAAAAACTGTTTTTT.

This rearrangement joins TRBV7-2 to TRBJ1-2; 10 positions agree with TRBD1. V was pared by 6 bases and J by 3 bases, with 4 bases of the junction left unmatched. This CDR3 is 14 amino acids long. CDR1 is SGHTA and CDR2 is FQGNSA in the germline V gene. Here the CDR3 reads CASRQTGGHYGYTF. As DNA, the CDR3 is TGTGCCAGCAGACAGACAGGGGGCCACTATGGCTACACCTTC.

The chain carries TRBV7-8 and TRBJ2-2; 9 bases align to TRBD2. Germline V gene data show CDR1 as SGHVS and CDR2 as FQNEAQ. This CDR3 is 17 amino acids long. V shed 8 bases, J shed 0 bases, and the junction held 10 bases outside the gene matches. Written as DNA, the CDR3 is TGTGCCAGCTTGACGAGGAGCGGGGGGCCGAACACCGGGGAGCTGTTTTTT. Protein product: CASLTRSGGPNTGELFF. Supplemented by reference TRBV7-8 and TRBJ2-2, the full variable domain reads GAGVSQSPRYKVAKRGQDVALRCDPISGHVSLFWYQQALGQGPEFLTYFQNEAQLDKSGLPSDRFFAERPEGSVSTLKIQRTQQEDSAVYLCASLTRSGGPNTGELFFGEGSRLTVL.

The V and J genes are TRBV7-6 and TRBJ1-4, with a tentative D call TRBD1 (6 bases). The CDR3 is made up of 14 amino acids. Trimming took 1 base from V and 8 from J, leaving 11 bases between them. Germline CDR1 reads SGHVS; CDR2 reads FNYEAQ. The CDR3 protein is CASSLGWTEEKLFF. DNA for the CDR3: TGTGCCAGCAGCTTAGGCTGGACAGAAGAAAAACTGTTTTTT.

The CDR3 protein is CASSLTVNTEAFF. CDR3 coding DNA: TGTGCCAGCAGCCTCACAGTGAACACTGAAGCTTTCTTT. The chain employs TRBV7-6 and TRBJ1-1; D is unclear. The CDR3 length is 13 residues. V shed 5 bases and J shed 0 bases, with 7 bases lying between them. CDR1 is SGHVS, CDR2 FNYEAQ, per germline.